This TCR beta chain was sequenced during a study of blood T cell repertoires in COVID-19. At the level of the study: Sites across the United States, Italy and Spain contributed samples from acute and convalescent COVID-19. The analysed material was cDNA or gDNA that came from T cells, B-cell-depleted T cells, or PBMCs.

This clone was detected a few times. One Seattle source followed patients from active infection through their disease course. V lost 2 bases and J 2 bases, leaving 7 bases between the germline ends. The CDR3 spans 13 residues. The germline CDR1 and CDR2 sequences are GTSNPN and SVGIG (reference sequence). In the original processing: Estimation of nucleated cell counts was performed using reference gene primer amplification. The assay was immunoSEQ multiplex PCR, and TCRdb's table has in-frame clones only and misses some. Clonal size and the V and J genes are those of that table, whereas D and trimming came from the DNA. The sample consists of 150,000 or so clones, 80% to 90% of them appearing once.

This sequence originates from a man younger than 30 with COVID-19, enrolled during active disease. The specimen sequenced was peripheral blood. The rearrangement joins TRBV30 to TRBJ1-5; D ambiguous. For the CDR3, the DNA is TGTGCCTGGAGTCTTCGGGGCAATCAGCCCCAGCATTTT. Translated, it gives CAWSLRGNQPQHF.